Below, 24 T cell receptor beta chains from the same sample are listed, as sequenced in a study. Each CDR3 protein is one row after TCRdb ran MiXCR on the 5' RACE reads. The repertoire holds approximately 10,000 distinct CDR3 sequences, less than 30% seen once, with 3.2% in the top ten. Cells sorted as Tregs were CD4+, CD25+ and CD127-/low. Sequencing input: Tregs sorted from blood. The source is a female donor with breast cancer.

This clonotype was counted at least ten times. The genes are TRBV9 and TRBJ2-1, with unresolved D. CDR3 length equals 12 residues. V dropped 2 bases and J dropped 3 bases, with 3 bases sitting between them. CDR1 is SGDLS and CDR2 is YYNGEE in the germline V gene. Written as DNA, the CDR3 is TGTGCCAGCAGCGTTGGCTACAATGAGCAGTTCTTC. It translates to CASSVGYNEQFF.

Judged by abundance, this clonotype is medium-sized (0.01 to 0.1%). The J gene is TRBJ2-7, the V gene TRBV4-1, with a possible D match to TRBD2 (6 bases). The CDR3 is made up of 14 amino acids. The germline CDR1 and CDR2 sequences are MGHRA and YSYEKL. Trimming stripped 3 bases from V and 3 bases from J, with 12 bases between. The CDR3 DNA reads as TGCGCCAGCAGCCAGGACGGGACTTTCTACGAGCAGTACTTC. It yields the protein CASSQDGTFYEQYF.

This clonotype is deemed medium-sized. The CDR3 DNA reads TGTGCCAGCAGTAATGGGAGGGGACTAGCCAATGAGCAGTTCTTC. Protein: CASSNGRGLANEQFF. V gene TRBV6-1 combines with J gene TRBJ2-1; 9 nucleotides line up with TRBD2. Germline trimming cut 5 bases from V and 6 bases from J; bases unmatched to any gene: 8. The CDR3 consists of 15 residues. Germline V lookup: CDR1 MNHNS, CDR2 SASEGT.

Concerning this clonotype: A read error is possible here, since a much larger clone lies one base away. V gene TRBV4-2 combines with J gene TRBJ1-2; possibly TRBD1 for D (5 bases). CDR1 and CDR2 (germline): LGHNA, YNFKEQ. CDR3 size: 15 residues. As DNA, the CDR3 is TGTGCCAGCAGCCAAGAGTGGACATTGGAGGATGGCAACACCTTC. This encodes CASSQEWTLEDGNTF.

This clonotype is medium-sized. The CDR3 loop reads CAISSGLAGGDHEYEQYF. The CDR3 coding sequence is TGTGCCATCAGCTCCGGACTAGCGGGAGGGGATCACGAGTACGAGCAGTACTTC. The V and J genes are TRBV10-3 and TRBJ2-7; the match to TRBD2 covers 15 bases. Germline values: CDR1 ENHRY, CDR2 SYGVKD. Trimming removed 6 bases from V and 4 bases from J; junction bases left unmatched: 13. The CDR3 runs 18 residues.

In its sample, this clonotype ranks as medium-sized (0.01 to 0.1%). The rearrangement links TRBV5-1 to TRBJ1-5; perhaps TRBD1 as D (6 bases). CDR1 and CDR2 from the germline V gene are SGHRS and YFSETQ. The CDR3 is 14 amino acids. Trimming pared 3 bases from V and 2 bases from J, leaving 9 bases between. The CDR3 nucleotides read TGCGCCAGCAGCTCGAGACAGGGCAATCAGCCCCAGCATTTT. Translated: CASSSRQGNQPQHF.

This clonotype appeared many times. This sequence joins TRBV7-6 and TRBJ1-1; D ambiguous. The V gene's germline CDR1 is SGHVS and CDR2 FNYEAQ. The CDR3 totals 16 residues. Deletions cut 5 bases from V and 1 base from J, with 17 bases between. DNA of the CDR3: TGTGCCAGCAGCCATGAGGGAGGGAGATCGAACACTGAAGCTTTCTTT. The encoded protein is CASSHEGGRSNTEAFF.

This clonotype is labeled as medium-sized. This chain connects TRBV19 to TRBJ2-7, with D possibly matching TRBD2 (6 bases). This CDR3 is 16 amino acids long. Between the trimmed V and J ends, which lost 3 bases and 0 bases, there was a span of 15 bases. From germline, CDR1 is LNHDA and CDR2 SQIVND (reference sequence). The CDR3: CASSIGPAGVSYEQYF. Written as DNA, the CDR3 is TGTGCCAGTAGTATTGGCCCAGCGGGCGTCTCCTACGAGCAGTACTTC.

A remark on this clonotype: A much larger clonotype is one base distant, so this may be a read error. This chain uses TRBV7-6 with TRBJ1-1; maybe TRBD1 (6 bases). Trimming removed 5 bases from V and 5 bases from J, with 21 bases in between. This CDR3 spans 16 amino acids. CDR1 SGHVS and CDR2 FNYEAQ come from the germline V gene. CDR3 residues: CASSPGGAGAGTEAFF. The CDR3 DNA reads TGTGCCAGCAGCCCCGGTGGGGCGGGGGCGGGAACTGAAGCTTTCTTT. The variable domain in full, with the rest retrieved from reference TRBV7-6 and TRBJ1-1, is GAGVSQSPRYKVTKRGQDVALRCDPISGHVSLYWYRQALGQGPEFLTYFNYEAQQDKSGLPNDRFSAERPEGSISTLTIQRTEQRDSAMYRCASSPGGAGAGTEAFFGQGTRLTVV.

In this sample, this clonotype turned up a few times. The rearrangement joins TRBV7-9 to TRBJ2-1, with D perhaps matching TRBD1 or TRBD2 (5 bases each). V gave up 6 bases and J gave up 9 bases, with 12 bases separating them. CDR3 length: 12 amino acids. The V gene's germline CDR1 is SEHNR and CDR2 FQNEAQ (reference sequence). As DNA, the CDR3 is TGTGCCAGCAGTTTGGGGACCCTTGAGCAGTTCTTC. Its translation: CASSLGTLEQFF.

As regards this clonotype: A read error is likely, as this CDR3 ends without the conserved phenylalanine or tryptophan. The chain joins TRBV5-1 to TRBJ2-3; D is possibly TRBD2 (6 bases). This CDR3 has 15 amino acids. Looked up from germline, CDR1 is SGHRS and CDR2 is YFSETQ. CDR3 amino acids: CASSLRDGSTGTQYL. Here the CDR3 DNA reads TGCGCCAGCAGCCTTAGGGACGGGAGCACAGGTACGCAGTATTTA.

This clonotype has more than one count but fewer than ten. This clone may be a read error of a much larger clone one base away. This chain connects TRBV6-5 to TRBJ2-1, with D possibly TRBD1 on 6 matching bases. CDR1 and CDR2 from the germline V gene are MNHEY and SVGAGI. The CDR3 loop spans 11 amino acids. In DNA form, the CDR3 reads TGTGCCGGCAGTTACGGGACAGAGCAGTTCTTC. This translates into CAGSYGTEQFF.

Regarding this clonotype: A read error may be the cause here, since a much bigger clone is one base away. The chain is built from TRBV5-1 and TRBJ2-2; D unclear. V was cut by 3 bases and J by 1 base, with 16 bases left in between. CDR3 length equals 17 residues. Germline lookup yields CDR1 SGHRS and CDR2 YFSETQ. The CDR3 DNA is TGCGCCAGCAGCTCGGACCCTCTGTGCGGGAACACCGGGGAGCTGTTTTTT. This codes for CASSSDPLCGNTGELFF.

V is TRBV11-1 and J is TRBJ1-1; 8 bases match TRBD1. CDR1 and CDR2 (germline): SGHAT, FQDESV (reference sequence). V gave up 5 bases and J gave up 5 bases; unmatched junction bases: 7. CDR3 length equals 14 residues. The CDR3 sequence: CASSTNRGRTEAFF. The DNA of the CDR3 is TGTGCCAGCAGCACCAACAGGGGGAGGACTGAAGCTTTCTTT.

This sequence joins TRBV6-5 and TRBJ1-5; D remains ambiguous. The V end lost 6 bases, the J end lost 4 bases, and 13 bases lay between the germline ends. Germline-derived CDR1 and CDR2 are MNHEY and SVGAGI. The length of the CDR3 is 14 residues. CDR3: CASRQYNGNQPQHF. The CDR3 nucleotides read TGTGCCAGCAGGCAATATAATGGTAATCAGCCCCAGCATTTT.

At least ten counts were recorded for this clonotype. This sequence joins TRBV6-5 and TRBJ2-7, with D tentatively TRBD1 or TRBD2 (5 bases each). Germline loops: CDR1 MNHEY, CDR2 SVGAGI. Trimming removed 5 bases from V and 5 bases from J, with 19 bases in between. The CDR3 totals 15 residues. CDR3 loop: CASSEEGFGTDEQYF. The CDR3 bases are TGTGCCAGCAGTGAAGAGGGATTCGGGACGGACGAGCAGTACTTC.

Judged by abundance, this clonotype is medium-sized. Written as DNA, the CDR3 is TGCGCCAGCAGCCTCGGGATACAAGAGACCCAGTACTTC. As protein: CASSLGIQETQYF. The rearrangement links TRBV5-1 to TRBJ2-5, with D possibly matching TRBD2 (5 bases). With 4 bases removed from V and 2 bases from J, the gap between germline ends came to 9 bases. The CDR3 extends over 13 amino acids. Germline V CDR1 and CDR2: SGHRS, YFSETQ.

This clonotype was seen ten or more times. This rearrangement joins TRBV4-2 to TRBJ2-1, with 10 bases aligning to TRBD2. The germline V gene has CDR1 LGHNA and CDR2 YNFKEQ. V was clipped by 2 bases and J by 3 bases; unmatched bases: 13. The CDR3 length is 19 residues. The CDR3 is CASSQHPTDLAGDYNEQFF. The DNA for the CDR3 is TGTGCCAGCAGCCAACACCCTACCGATCTAGCGGGAGACTACAATGAGCAGTTCTTC.

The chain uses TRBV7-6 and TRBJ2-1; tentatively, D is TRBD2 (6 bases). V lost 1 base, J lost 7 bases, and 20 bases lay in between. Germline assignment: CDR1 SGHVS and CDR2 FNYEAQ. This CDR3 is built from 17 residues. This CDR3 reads CASSLEAGTGGKNEQFF. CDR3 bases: TGTGCCAGCAGCTTAGAAGCCGGGACTGGCGGGAAGAATGAGCAGTTCTTC.

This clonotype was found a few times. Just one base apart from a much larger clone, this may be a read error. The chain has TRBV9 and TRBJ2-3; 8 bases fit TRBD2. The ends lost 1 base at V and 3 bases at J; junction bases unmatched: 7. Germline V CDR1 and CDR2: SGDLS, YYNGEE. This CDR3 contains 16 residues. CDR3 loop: CASSVWSSGRTDTQYF. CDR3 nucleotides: TGTGCCAGCAGCGTATGGTCTAGCGGGCGGACAGATACGCAGTATTTT.

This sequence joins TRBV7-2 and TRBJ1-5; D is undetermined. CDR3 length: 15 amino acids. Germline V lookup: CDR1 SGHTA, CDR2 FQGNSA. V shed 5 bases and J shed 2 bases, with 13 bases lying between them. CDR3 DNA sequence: TGTGCCAGCAGCAATTGGCGTGGGGGCAATCAGCCCCAGCATTTT. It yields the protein CASSNWRGGNQPQHF.

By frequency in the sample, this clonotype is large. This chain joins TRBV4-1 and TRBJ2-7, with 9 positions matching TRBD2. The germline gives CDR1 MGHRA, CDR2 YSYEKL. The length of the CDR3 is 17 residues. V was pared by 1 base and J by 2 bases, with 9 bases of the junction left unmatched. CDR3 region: CASSQAPMLAGAYEQYF. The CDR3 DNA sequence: TGCGCCAGCAGCCAAGCCCCGATGTTAGCGGGAGCCTACGAGCAGTACTTC.

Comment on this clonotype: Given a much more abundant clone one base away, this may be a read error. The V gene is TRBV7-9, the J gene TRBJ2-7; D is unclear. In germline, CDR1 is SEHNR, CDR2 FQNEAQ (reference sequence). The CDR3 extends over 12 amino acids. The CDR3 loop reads CASSLGFYGQYF. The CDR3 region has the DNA TGTGCCAGCAGCTTAGGATTCTACGGGCAGTACTTC.

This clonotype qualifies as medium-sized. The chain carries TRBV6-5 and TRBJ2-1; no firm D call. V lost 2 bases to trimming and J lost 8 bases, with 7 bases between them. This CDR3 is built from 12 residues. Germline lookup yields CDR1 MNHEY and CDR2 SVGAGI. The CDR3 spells CASSYGGHEQFF. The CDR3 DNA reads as TGTGCCAGCAGTTACGGTGGCCATGAGCAGTTCTTC.